Sequencing of this TCR beta chain was carried out in a study of blood T cells in healthy people across ages. In its sample, this clonotype was seen a few times. Its antigen is not known. This CDR3 comprises 19 residues. Together with a sample-barcoded 5' primer, a J-beta primer mix was included in a second PCR lasting about 7 to 11 cycles. Sequencing recovered at least 3 million CDR3-containing paired-end reads from each sample. TCRdb reprocessed the 5' RACE reads with MiXCR, giving one entry per CDR3 protein. Among over a million distinct CDR3 sequences listed, over 35% were seen once. Findings of the study overall: Naive CD4+ cell counts and diversity both ran higher in long-lived than in aged donors. Estimated diversity across one million T cells was deemed an underestimate.

Sequenced material: blood. The chain is built from TRBV21-1 and TRBJ2-3. TRBV21-1 is an annotated pseudogene. This sequence was found in a woman aged 55 to 70 in good health. The CDR3 region has the DNA TGTGCCAGCAGCAAAGCGCTGGCCGACCGGACCCCTATCACAGATACGCAGTATTTT. It yields the protein CASSKALADRTPITDTQYF.